The 3 T cell receptor beta chains reported below all come from one sample, sequenced in a study of blood T cell repertoires in COVID-19. Profiled with immunoSEQ multiplex PCR; TCRdb holds only in-frame clones, not every one. The profile covers about 140,000 clones, with about 78% appearing a single time and about 10% taken by the ten largest. Source material: peripheral blood. These receptors originate from a man in his sixties who had recovered from COVID-19.

The CDR3 DNA reads as TGTGCCAGCAGCTTTGGTTTCGGGACAGGATACAATGAGCAGTTCTTC. This translates into CASSFGFGTGYNEQFF. The J gene is TRBJ2-1, the V gene TRBV7-2, with 8 bases that match TRBD1. The length of the CDR3 is 16 residues. J was trimmed by 4 bases and V by 3 bases; bases with no gene match: 8. Germline loops: CDR1 SGHTA, CDR2 FQGNSA.

The chain uses TRBV5-1 and TRBJ2-1; 7 nucleotides align to TRBD2. The length of the CDR3 is 15 residues. V lost 4 bases, J lost 0 bases, and 4 bases stayed unmatched. Germline V gene lookup returns CDR1 SGHRS and CDR2 YFSETQ. The CDR3 region has the DNA TGCGCCAGCAGCCCTGGGGGGGTCTCCTACAATGAGCAGTTCTTC. Its protein is CASSPGGVSYNEQFF.

The chain uses TRBV9 and TRBJ2-6, with D possibly being TRBD1 (5 bases). Germline CDR1 and CDR2: SGDLS and YYNGEE. The CDR3 has 16 amino acids. V was cut by 0 bases and J by 4 bases, with 11 bases left in between. DNA for the CDR3: TGTGCCAGCAGCGTAGAGGGCAGGGCCGGGGCCAACGTCCTGACTTTC. Its translation is CASSVEGRAGANVLTF.